Listed here are 11 T cell receptor beta chains from one sample, sequenced in a study of CD8+CD57+ T cells in acquired aplastic anemia. CD8+CD57+ cell expansion, shown by flow cytometry, had occurred in the patients selected for sequencing. It was genomic DNA that served as the template for profiling TCR beta VDJ and CDR3. TCRdb independently ran MiXCR on the reads; one entry per CDR3 protein. The top ten hold 8% to 10% of the sample, which has around 170,000 distinct CDR3 sequences, roughly half seen once. Sequenced material: sorted CD4+, CD8+, or CD8+CD57+ T cells (not recorded which) from PBMCs. These receptors all come from a human donor with aplastic anemia.

The genes are TRBV10-1 and TRBJ2-5; 7 bases line up with TRBD1. This CDR3 is built from 14 residues. The germline gives CDR1 WNHNN, CDR2 SYGVQD (reference sequence). Losses at the gene ends were 6 bases for V and 4 bases for J; bases not matched to a gene: 8. For the CDR3, the DNA is TGCGCCAGCAGCGAATCTTACAGGGGAGAGACCCAGTACTTC. It encodes CASSESYRGETQYF.

The rearrangement uses TRBV29-1 and TRBJ1-1, with TRBD1 identical over 8 bases. The CDR3 contains 15 residues. V dropped 4 bases and J dropped 1; count of bases not matched to a gene: 8. The germline gives CDR1 SQVTM, CDR2 ANQGSEA. This CDR3 reads CSVAQQTGGNTEAFF. The CDR3 region has the DNA TGCAGCGTTGCACAACAAACAGGGGGGAACACTGAAGCTTTCTTT.

V gene TRBV24-1 combines with J gene TRBJ2-3; D not certain. The germline V and J ends were trimmed by 4 bases and 2 bases, with 9 bases remaining between them. The germline CDR1 and CDR2 sequences are KGHDR and SFDVKD. This CDR3 region has 14 residues. This CDR3 reads CATSDPRTTDTQYF. As DNA, the CDR3 is TGTGCCACCAGTGACCCGAGGACCACAGATACGCAGTATTTT.

This clonotype was observed a few times. The chain is built from TRBV7-9 and TRBJ1-2; D gene uncertain. The CDR3 covers 12 residues. Per germline, CDR1 SEHNR and CDR2 FQNEAQ (reference sequence). Trimming pared 4 bases from V and 4 bases from J, leaving 7 bases between. The CDR3 sequence is CASSSRAYGYTF. DNA of the CDR3: TGTGCCAGCAGCTCGCGGGCCTATGGCTACACCTTC.

Of note for this clonotype: No conserved phenylalanine or tryptophan ends this CDR3, so it is likely a read error. The gene calls are TRBV30 and TRBJ1-6; 11 bases align to TRBD1. Per germline, CDR1 GTSNPN and CDR2 SVGIG (reference sequence). The ends lost 5 bases at V and 6 bases at J; junction bases unmatched: 6. CDR3 length equals 15 residues. This CDR3 is CAWDPGTGGNSPLHS. As DNA, the CDR3 is TGTGCCTGGGACCCCGGGACAGGGGGTAATTCACCCCTCCACTCT.

The rearrangement joins TRBV10-2 to TRBJ1-5; unclear D gene. Germline CDR1 and CDR2: WSHSY and SAAADI. The germline V and J ends were trimmed by 9 bases and 6 bases, with 18 bases remaining between them. CDR3 length: 14 amino acids. The CDR3: CASSAAGSIQPQHF. As DNA, the CDR3 is TGCGCCAGTTCAGCGGCGGGCTCTATTCAGCCCCAGCATTTT.

This clonotype occurred many times. The J gene is TRBJ2-7, the V gene TRBV5-1, with D perhaps TRBD1 (5 bases). Germline-derived CDR1 and CDR2 are SGHRS and YFSETQ. The CDR3 contains 14 residues. Trimming left V 3 bases short and J 0 bases short, with 10 bases between. In DNA, the CDR3 is TGCGCCAGCAGCTCGCAGACAGCCTCCTACGAGCAGTACTTC. Its protein is CASSSQTASYEQYF.

This chain links TRBV20-1 with TRBJ1-2; 9 bases align to TRBD1. CDR3 length equals 13 residues. The V and J ends lost 3 bases and 6 bases, in that order; junction bases with no gene match: 5. The germline CDR1 and CDR2 sequences are DFQATT and SNEGSKA (reference sequence). In nucleotides, the CDR3 is TGCAGTGCTAGGGCCGGGACAGGGCATGGCTACACCTTC. Its translation is CSARAGTGHGYTF.

J is TRBJ2-7 and V is TRBV20-1, with 8 bases that match TRBD1. CDR1 is DFQATT, CDR2 SNEGSKA, per germline (reference sequence). The CDR3 is 14 residues long. After removal of 4 bases from V and 2 bases from J, the junction contained 7 bases not matched to a gene. The DNA of the CDR3 is TGCAGTGCTACCCCCGGGACAGGACCCTACGAGCAGTACTTC. Its translation: CSATPGTGPYEQYF.

This clonotype was counted a few times. The chain uses TRBV5-6 and TRBJ2-1; D remains unclear. Trimming cost V 2 bases and J 5 bases, with 17 bases left between them. From germline, CDR1 is SGHDT and CDR2 YYEEEE. CDR3 length: 16 amino acids. The CDR3 region has the DNA TGTGCCAGCAGCTTTCATTGGTTATTCCCGCACAATGAGCAGTTCTTC. Residues: CASSFHWLFPHNEQFF.

There are many counts of this clonotype. The genes are TRBV19 and TRBJ1-5, with D tentatively TRBD1 (5 bases). CDR3 length: 15 amino acids. V lost 9 bases to trimming and J lost 7 bases, with 22 bases between them. Germline V gene lookup returns CDR1 LNHDA and CDR2 SQIVND (reference sequence). The CDR3 protein is CARRRRGLFWQPQHF. In nucleotides, the CDR3 is TGTGCCAGGCGACGAAGGGGACTCTTCTGGCAGCCCCAGCATTTT.